This T cell receptor beta chain was captured by sequencing in a study of CD8 T cells in ankylosing spondylitis. General observations from the study: Certain motif variants had earlier appeared in reactive arthritis synovial fluid and blood.

Germline V lookup: CDR1 SGHRS, CDR2 YFSETQ. CDR3 length: 15 amino acids. The junction had 11 bases not matched to a gene; V was cut back by 5 bases and J by 6 bases. Many counts were recorded for this clonotype. Its antigen is not identified. TCRdb fed the 5' RACE reads into MiXCR, producing one record per CDR3 protein. The sample holds around 150,000 distinct CDR3 sequences, around a tenth seen once. V gene TRBV5-1 combines with J gene TRBJ2-1; TRBD1 aligns across 7 bases. The material sequenced was blood, either unsorted or a sorted T cell fraction (not recorded which). The sequence came from a male donor with ankylosing spondylitis or in good health (not recorded which). Here the CDR3 reads CASSLDGTDGNEQFF. CDR3 DNA: TGCGCCAGCAGTCTGGACGGGACAGACGGCAATGAGCAGTTCTTC.